The clone carrying this T cell receptor beta chain was detected ten times or more. Time point of the sample: patch test 1, 2 weeks after DPC sensitization. Treatment here: therapeutic diphenylcyclopropenone sensitization with weekly scalp DPC. Using its own MiXCR run on the RACE reads, TCRdb lists one record per CDR3 protein. The table has tens of thousands of distinct CDR3 sequences, over 6% seen once. V was cut by 5 bases and J by 7 bases, with 16 bases left in between. The CDR3 covers 14 residues. Per the germline V gene, CDR1 is SGHAT and CDR2 is FQNNGV. This entry comes from a study of human T cells and chemical hapten exposure.

Sequenced material: whole blood, taken in connection with sensitization to the hapten diphenylcyclopropenone (DPC). The TCR comes from a woman aged 25 to 45 with alopecia areata. Some clones in this sample may be carry-over from other donors' samples. The chain recombines TRBV11-2 with TRBJ2-3, with D possibly being TRBD2 (6 bases). CDR3 loop: CASSPVTSFNTQYF. The DNA for the CDR3 is TGTGCCAGCAGCCCCGTGACTAGTTTTAATACGCAGTATTTT.